These 20 T cell receptor beta chains were sequenced from one sample in a study of OX40 agonist ivuxolimab in advanced cancers. Here immunoSEQ multiplex PCR was the method, and the copy in TCRdb shows in-frame clones only, minus some. Of about 75,000 clones listed, just over 85% are singletons. The starting material was CD4+ or CD8+ T cells sorted from blood, obtained in a trial of the OX40 agonist ivuxolimab. The receptors were gathered from an adult with an advanced solid tumor such as melanoma, head and neck, liver or kidney cancer.

This clone has just a few counts. The rearrangement joins TRBV10-2 to TRBJ1-2, with D maybe TRBD1 (5 bases). Per germline, CDR1 WSHSY and CDR2 SAAADI. The CDR3 has 15 residues. V shed 8 bases and J shed 5 bases, with 21 bases lying between them. CDR3 sequence (DNA): TGCGCCAGCGATAGCACCCGAGGGGAAGGATATGGCTACACCTTC. Its translation: CASDSTRGEGYGYTF.

The V call is TRBV9, the J call TRBJ2-2; D unclear. Between the trimmed V and J ends, which lost 0 bases and 3 bases, there was a span of 3 bases. The length of the CDR3 is 13 residues. From germline, CDR1 is SGDLS and CDR2 YYNGEE. The CDR3 DNA reads as TGTGCCAGCAGCGTAGAACACACCGGGGAGCTGTTTTTT. It codes for CASSVEHTGELFF.

V and J are TRBV7-2 and TRBJ1-1; TRBD1 aligns across 7 bases. This CDR3 region has 12 residues. Germline CDR1 reads SGHTA; CDR2 reads FQGNSA. V shed 4 bases and J 7 bases; nucleotides not matched to a gene: 3. The CDR3 loop reads CASSSQGIEAFF. The DNA of the CDR3 is TGTGCCAGCAGCTCACAGGGGATTGAAGCTTTCTTT.

The chain joins TRBV15 to TRBJ2-7; tentative D call: TRBD1 (7 bases). Germline CDR1 is LNHNV and CDR2 is YYDKDF (reference sequence). V was shortened by 3 bases and J by 3 bases, with 12 bases between the two germline ends. The CDR3 loop spans 14 amino acids. The CDR3 is CATSRRDSVYEQYF. CDR3 nucleotides: TGTGCCACCAGCAGGCGGGACAGCGTCTACGAGCAGTACTTC.

The chain has TRBV5-6 and TRBJ2-3, with D possibly being TRBD1 or TRBD2 (5 bases each). The CDR3 loop spans 17 amino acids. Germline V gene lookup returns CDR1 SGHDT and CDR2 YYEEEE. The V end lost 4 bases, the J end lost 1 base, and 19 bases lay between the germline ends. Written as DNA, the CDR3 is TGTGCCAGCAGCGCACCCGGGCCAAGAGGGGGCACAGATACGCAGTATTTT. The encoded protein is CASSAPGPRGGTDTQYF.

The chain employs TRBV30 and TRBJ1-3, with a weak D call TRBD1 (6 bases). V was shortened by 3 bases and J by 4 bases, with 16 bases between the two germline ends. Germline assignment: CDR1 GTSNPN and CDR2 SVGIG (reference sequence). This CDR3 region has 15 residues. CDR3: CAWRTGARVGNTIYF. The CDR3 bases are TGTGCCTGGAGAACGGGGGCGCGGGTAGGAAACACCATATATTTT.

The chain links TRBV5-1 to TRBJ2-7; the match to TRBD1 covers 9 bases. The CDR3 sequence is 16 residues long. V lost 4 bases and J lost 5; bases outside the gene matches: 13. Germline values: CDR1 SGHRS, CDR2 YFSETQ. CDR3 sequence (DNA): TGCGCCAGCAGCGGTTATCTACAGGGGGCGCAAGACGAGCAGTACTTC. This gives the protein CASSGYLQGAQDEQYF.

The chain joins TRBV5-4 to TRBJ2-2; D is undetermined. CDR3 length equals 13 residues. Germline loops: CDR1 SGHNT, CDR2 YYREEE (reference sequence). The V gene lost 2 bases and the J gene lost 7 bases, with 9 bases spanning the gap. The CDR3, as DNA: TGTGCCAGCAGCTTATCAGGTGGCGGGGAGCTGTTTTTT. It translates to CASSLSGGGELFF.

The chain uses TRBV7-2 and TRBJ2-1, with D unresolved. Trimming took 5 bases from V and 0 from J, leaving 11 bases between them. CDR1 and CDR2 (germline): SGHTA, FQGNSA. The CDR3 runs to 15 residues. CDR3 region: CASSAARSSYNEQFF. CDR3 bases: TGTGCCAGCAGCGCCGCCCGGAGCTCCTACAATGAGCAGTTCTTC.

This chain links TRBV12-5 with TRBJ2-2; 8 bases match TRBD2. V lost 1 base, J lost 5 bases, and 3 bases stayed unmatched. This CDR3 contains 15 residues. In germline, CDR1 is LGHNT, CDR2 FRNRAP. CDR3 sequence (DNA): TGTGCTAGTGGTTTGGGCGCGGGGGGAACCGGGGAGCTGTTTTTT. Amino acid sequence: CASGLGAGGTGELFF.

This clone was counted only a few times. The rearrangement links TRBV7-3 to TRBJ1-5, with D perhaps TRBD1 (5 bases). V was pared by 3 bases and J by 0 bases, with 9 bases between. The CDR3 sequence is 15 residues long. Germline V CDR1 and CDR2: SGHTA, FQGTGA. CDR3 sequence reads: CASSFDSYSNQPQHF. In DNA, the CDR3 is TGTGCCAGCAGCTTCGACAGCTATAGCAATCAGCCCCAGCATTTT.

This clone showed up just a few times. The chain has TRBV5-4 and TRBJ2-5, with TRBD2 matching over 8 bases. Looked up from germline, CDR1 is SGHNT and CDR2 is YYREEE (reference sequence). Trimming removed 0 bases from V and 4 bases from J; junction bases left unmatched: 5. The CDR3 contains 15 residues. The CDR3 spells CASSLVPREGETQYF. The CDR3 DNA reads TGTGCCAGCAGCTTGGTCCCCCGGGAGGGAGAGACCCAGTACTTC.

The CDR3 spells CASSLVADQPQHF. In nucleotides, the CDR3 is TGTGCCAGCAGCTTAGTGGCCGATCAGCCCCAGCATTTT. The chain has TRBV11-3 and TRBJ1-5, with unresolved D. In germline, CDR1 is SGHNT, CDR2 YENEEA. Trimming removed 1 base at V and 5 bases at J, with 6 bases between. CDR3 length: 13 residues.

This chain uses TRBV7-9 with TRBJ1-2, with 7 bases that match TRBD1. Looked up from germline, CDR1 is SEHNR and CDR2 is FQNEAQ (reference sequence). Trimming at V came to 1 base and at J to 7 bases, leaving 6 bases not matched to a gene. The CDR3 length is 14 residues. The CDR3 DNA reads as TGTGCCAGCAGCTTAGACGGACAGGTTTCTGGCTACACCTTC. This codes for CASSLDGQVSGYTF.

The chain is built from TRBV28 and TRBJ2-1; D possibly corresponds to TRBD2 (5 bases). Trimming left V 2 bases short and J 8 bases short, with 25 bases between. Germline V gene data show CDR1 as MDHEN and CDR2 as SYDVKM. CDR3 length equals 18 residues. CDR3: CASSLSAPGVLAFDEQFF. DNA of the CDR3: TGTGCCAGCAGTTTAAGTGCCCCCGGGGTATTGGCGTTCGATGAGCAGTTCTTC.

The gene calls are TRBV28 and TRBJ2-1; D gene ambiguous. There are 18 residues in the CDR3. V was clipped by 1 base and J by 8 bases, with 24 bases between them. Per germline, CDR1 MDHEN and CDR2 SYDVKM. CDR3 sequence reads: CASSLFSLGVMGKDEQFF. CDR3 DNA sequence: TGTGCCAGCAGTTTATTTTCCCTTGGGGTTATGGGAAAAGATGAGCAGTTCTTC.

The V call is TRBV7-2, the J call TRBJ1-5; D perhaps matches TRBD1 (5 bases). This CDR3 is built from 13 residues. The V and J ends lost 2 bases and 4 bases respectively, with 6 bases between them. The germline CDR1 and CDR2 sequences are SGHTA and FQGNSA. This CDR3 reads CASSLWGNQPQHF. CDR3 sequence (DNA): TGTGCCAGCAGCTTATGGGGGAATCAGCCCCAGCATTTT.

The rearrangement uses TRBV9 and TRBJ1-2; 9 bases line up with TRBD1. This CDR3 is 15 amino acids long. Germline V lookup: CDR1 SGDLS, CDR2 YYNGEE. The V and J ends lost 2 bases and 5 bases, in that order; junction bases with no gene match: 7. This chain's CDR3 is CASSVTTGGGYGYTF. The CDR3, as DNA: TGTGCCAGCAGCGTCACGACAGGGGGAGGGTATGGCTACACCTTC.

On this clone: The same CDR3 arises from other DNA sequences in this sample as well. The gene calls are TRBV2 and TRBJ1-2; a weak D match, TRBD1 (6 bases). Germline V CDR1 and CDR2: SNHLY, FYNNEI. This CDR3 comprises 13 residues. V was cut by 6 bases and J by 8 bases, with 16 bases left in between. CDR3 coding DNA: TGTGCCAGCAGGGAGAGGGGGATCATCGGCTACACCTTC. Its protein product is CASRERGIIGYTF.

The chain recombines TRBV6-5 with TRBJ2-7; TRBD1 agrees at 8 bases. After removal of 7 bases from V and 0 bases from J, the junction contained 8 bases not matched to a gene. The germline gives CDR1 MNHEY, CDR2 SVGAGI. This CDR3 spans 15 amino acids. CDR3: CASTKTGAFSYEQYF. In nucleotides, the CDR3 is TGTGCCAGCACCAAGACAGGGGCCTTCTCCTACGAGCAGTACTTC.